A single sample is the source of the 13 T cell receptor beta chains below, sequenced in a study of cytotoxic CD8 clonotypes in ibrutinib-treated CLL. Assay: immunoSEQ multiplex PCR; the TCRdb copy retains only in-frame clones and omits some. The sample has about 130,000 clones, approximately 85% seen once. Specimen: PBMCs, collected after 24 months of ibrutinib treatment. The receptors shown here come from a human donor with chronic lymphocytic leukemia.

V gene TRBV5-4 combines with J gene TRBJ2-6; unclear D gene. This CDR3 spans 19 amino acids. V shed 0 bases and J shed 2 bases, with 18 bases lying between them. CDR1 is SGHNT, CDR2 YYREEE, per germline (reference sequence). CDR3 in amino acids: CASSLGVGDPGTGANVLTF. In DNA, the CDR3 is TGTGCCAGCAGCTTGGGAGTCGGTGACCCCGGCACTGGGGCCAACGTCCTGACTTTC. Complete variable domain (other parts from reference TRBV5-4 and TRBJ2-6): ETGVTQSPTHLIKTRGQQVTLRCSSQSGHNTVSWYQQALGQGPQFIFQYYREEENGRGNFPPRFSGLQFPNYSSELNVNALELDDSALYLCASSLGVGDPGTGANVLTFGAGSRLTVL.

The chain uses TRBV2 and TRBJ2-5; D is undetermined. V shed 0 bases and J shed 7 bases, with 15 bases lying between them. Germline CDR1 is SNHLY and CDR2 is FYNNEI. This CDR3 is 15 amino acids long. CDR3 nucleotide sequence: TGTGCCAGCAGTGAAGCGCACTCACTTGGCGCGACCCAGTACTTC. Protein: CASSEAHSLGATQYF.

The V gene is TRBV7-9, the J gene TRBJ2-5; D call uncertain. V was cut by 1 base and J by 3 bases, with 6 bases left in between. The germline V gene has CDR1 SEHNR and CDR2 FQNEAQ (reference sequence). The CDR3 contains 13 residues. CDR3 sequence (DNA): TGTGCCAGCAGCTTAGTGCCTGAAGAGACCCAGTACTTC. Protein product: CASSLVPEETQYF.

This clone appeared a few times. This chain uses TRBV7-9 with TRBJ1-4, with 9 positions matching TRBD1. The junction had 4 bases not matched to a gene; V was cut back by 5 bases and J by 0 bases. Per germline, CDR1 SEHNR and CDR2 FQNEAQ (reference sequence). The CDR3 length is 16 residues. This chain's CDR3 is CASSGGQGTTNEKLFF. CDR3 nucleotides: TGTGCCAGCAGCGGGGGACAGGGTACAACTAATGAAAAACTGTTTTTT. The complete variable domain, with remaining parts taken from reference TRBV7-9 and TRBJ1-4, reads DTGVSQNPRHKITKRGQNVTFRCDPISEHNRLYWYRQTLGQGPEFLTYFQNEAQLEKSRLLSDRFSAERPKGSFSTLEIQRTEQGDSAMYLCASSGGQGTTNEKLFFGSGTQLSVL.

This clone was seen a single time. The chain couples TRBV11-2 to TRBJ2-1; weak D call: TRBD2 (6 bases). This CDR3 region has 16 residues. Per the germline V gene, CDR1 is SGHAT and CDR2 is FQNNGV. V was trimmed by 4 bases and J by 2 bases, leaving 15 bases between them. Written as DNA, the CDR3 is TGTGCCAGCAGCTCTACTGCCGGGACTCCCTACAATGAGCAGTTCTTC. This translates into CASSSTAGTPYNEQFF.

CDR3 nucleotide sequence: TGTGCCAGCAGCGTAGCAGGTACCAATCAGCCCCAGCATTTT. This translates into CASSVAGTNQPQHF. The chain joins TRBV9 to TRBJ1-5; D unclear. V was shortened by 0 bases and J by 3 bases, with 7 bases between the two germline ends. There are 14 residues in the CDR3. CDR1 and CDR2 from the germline V gene are SGDLS and YYNGEE. Using reference TRBV9 and TRBJ1-5 for the parts outside the CDR3, the full variable domain is DSGVTQTPKHLITATGQRVTLRCSPRSGDLSVYWYQQSLDQGLQFLIQYYNGEERAKGNILERFSAQQFPDLHSELNLSSLELGDSALYFCASSVAGTNQPQHFGDGTRLSIL.

This chain uses TRBV7-2 with TRBJ2-5, with no clear D. Germline values: CDR1 SGHTA, CDR2 FQGNSA. Trimming left V 1 base short and J 4 bases short, with 7 bases between. CDR3 size: 13 residues. The CDR3 spells CASSLVGSETQYF. CDR3 coding DNA: TGTGCCAGCAGCTTAGTTGGCTCAGAGACCCAGTACTTC.

The V and J genes are TRBV7-8 and TRBJ2-3, with D perhaps TRBD2 (7 bases). CDR3 length: 18 residues. V shed 5 bases and J shed 0 bases, with 21 bases lying between them. Germline assignment: CDR1 SGHVS and CDR2 FQNEAQ. The CDR3 region has the DNA TGTGCCAGCAGCCGGGTGCGGGGGCCCGGCCGGAGCACAGATACGCAGTATTTT. It yields the protein CASSRVRGPGRSTDTQYF.

The chain joins TRBV15 to TRBJ2-5; D not resolved. CDR1 is LNHNV, CDR2 YYDKDF, per germline (reference sequence). This CDR3 is 15 amino acids long. The V end lost 3 bases, the J end lost 4 bases, and 15 bases lay between the germline ends. The CDR3 bases are TGTGCCACCAGCAGTGATGTGACCCGGAGAGAGACCCAGTACTTC. The encoded protein is CATSSDVTRRETQYF.

The rearrangement uses TRBV18 and TRBJ2-3; D unclear. V was clipped by 0 bases and J by 2 bases, with 18 bases between them. Germline V gives CDR1 KGHSH, CDR2 LQKENI. CDR3 size: 18 residues. The CDR3 DNA is TGTGCCAGCTCACCACCTCAACAAGTCTTTGATTACACAGATACGCAGTATTTT. Amino acids: CASSPPQQVFDYTDTQYF.

CDR3 DNA sequence: TGTGCCAGCAGCGACAGGGGGCTCATCTATGGCTACACCTTC. Translating gives CASSDRGLIYGYTF. V is TRBV6-6 and J is TRBJ1-2; the match to TRBD1 covers 10 bases. There are 14 residues in the CDR3. V lost 6 bases, J lost 4 bases, and 5 bases stayed unmatched. CDR1 MNHNY and CDR2 SVGAGI come from the germline V gene (reference sequence).

The chain carries TRBV7-9 and TRBJ2-1; tentatively, D is TRBD2 (6 bases). From germline, CDR1 is SEHNR and CDR2 FQNEAQ (reference sequence). V lost 2 bases to trimming and J lost 4 bases, with 9 bases between them. This CDR3 is 14 amino acids long. CDR3 sequence (DNA): TGTGCCAGCAGCTTAAGCGGGCAATACAATGAGCAGTTCTTC. It is translated as CASSLSGQYNEQFF.

This clone has more than one count but fewer than ten. The chain links TRBV6-5 to TRBJ1-5, with 8 bases matching TRBD1. This CDR3 contains 15 residues. V shed 6 bases and J 1 base; nucleotides not matched to a gene: 5. Per germline, CDR1 MNHEY and CDR2 SVGAGI. CDR3 in amino acids: CASSLTGASNQPQHF. CDR3 in DNA: TGTGCCAGCAGCCTGACAGGGGCGAGCAATCAGCCCCAGCATTTT.